The present TCR beta chain was sequenced within a study of T cell changes during pregnancy in multiple sclerosis. Per the germline V gene, CDR1 is MGHRA and CDR2 is YSYEKL. The CDR3 runs 13 residues. V was pared by 1 base and J by 10 bases, with 13 bases between. Sequencing used immunoSEQ multiplex PCR; TCRdb keeps in-frame clones, though not all of them. The sample lists about 98,000 clones, around 92% occurring once. The source is a female donor in good health, enrolled as a control in a pregnancy study. The V call is TRBV4-1, the J call TRBJ1-1, with D unresolved. This sample comprised peripheral blood, obtained after pregnancy. Written as DNA, the CDR3 is TGCGCCAGCAGCCAAGTTCCCCCTGTCCGAGCTTTCTTT. Its translation: CASSQVPPVRAFF.